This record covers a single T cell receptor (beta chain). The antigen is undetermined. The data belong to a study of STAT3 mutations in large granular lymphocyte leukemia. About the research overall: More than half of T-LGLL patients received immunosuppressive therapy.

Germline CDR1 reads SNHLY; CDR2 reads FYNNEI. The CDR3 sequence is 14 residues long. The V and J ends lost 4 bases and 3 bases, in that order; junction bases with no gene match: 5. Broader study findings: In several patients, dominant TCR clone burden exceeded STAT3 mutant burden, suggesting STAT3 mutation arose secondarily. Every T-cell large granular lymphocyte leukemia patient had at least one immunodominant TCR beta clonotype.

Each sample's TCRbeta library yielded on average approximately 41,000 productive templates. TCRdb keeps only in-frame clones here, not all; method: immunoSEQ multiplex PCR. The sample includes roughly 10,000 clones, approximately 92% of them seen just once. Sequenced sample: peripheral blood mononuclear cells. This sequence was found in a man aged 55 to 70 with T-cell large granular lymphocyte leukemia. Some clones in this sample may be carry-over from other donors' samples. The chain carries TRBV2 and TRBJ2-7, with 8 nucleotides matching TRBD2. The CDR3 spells CASSVQAGDYEQYF. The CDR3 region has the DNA TGTGCCAGCAGTGTACAAGCGGGAGACTACGAGCAGTACTTC.